This T cell receptor (beta chain) is from a study of blood T cell repertoires in COVID-19. Across the whole study: Italy, Spain and the United States were the sources of the convalescent and acute COVID-19 samples.

Seattle-derived patients entered the study during active infection and were followed longitudinally. The authors' processing: Cell counts per sample came from amplifying reference gene primers. The table came from immunoSEQ multiplex PCR; TCRdb's copy has only in-frame clones and leaves some out. For V, J and clone size, that table is used; D and trimming come from the DNA. In the table there are 250,000 or so clones, around nine tenths of which are singletons. Germline lookup yields CDR1 SGHNT and CDR2 YYREEE (reference sequence). The CDR3 spans 17 residues. J lost 3 bases, V lost 0 bases, and 9 bases had no gene match.

The source of this sequence is a woman aged 55-69 years with COVID-19, enrolled during active disease. The rearrangement links TRBV5-4 to TRBJ2-7; TRBD1 matches 10 bases. What was sequenced was peripheral blood. The CDR3 nucleotides read TGTGCCAGCAGCTTGGGGACCCCGGGACAGGGGTTCTACGAGCAGTACTTC. Translation gives CASSLGTPGQGFYEQYF.